Each of the 28 T cell receptor beta chains below was sequenced from the same sample in a study of early T cells in non-severe SARS-CoV-2 infection. TCRdb itself ran the 5' RACE reads through MiXCR, one entry per CDR3 protein. Altogether about 81,000 distinct CDR3 sequences are present, around 5.6% being singletons, with the ten largest covering about 7.8%. The sequenced material came from whole blood. Every receptor here comes from an adult who was a healthcare worker with PCR-confirmed SARS-CoV-2 infection or an uninfected control (not recorded which).

The chain joins TRBV7-9 to TRBJ2-7, with D possibly matching TRBD2 (5 bases). CDR3 length: 13 residues. V was clipped by 4 bases and J by 5 bases, with 12 bases between them. Germline loops: CDR1 SEHNR, CDR2 FQNEAQ (reference sequence). The CDR3 nucleotides read TGTGCCAGCAGCTCTGGACTGAGAAACGAGCAGTACTTC. Translated: CASSSGLRNEQYF.

The chain combines TRBV5-1 with TRBJ2-1, with D possibly being TRBD2 (6 bases). CDR1 is SGHRS and CDR2 is YFSETQ in the germline V gene. The CDR3 extends over 16 amino acids. The ends were cut back, 4 bases at V and 0 bases at J, with 14 bases in the middle. The CDR3 DNA reads TGCGCCAGCAGCCCGACGGAGGGCAGCTCCTACAATGAGCAGTTCTTC. Its protein product is CASSPTEGSSYNEQFF.

The rearrangement links TRBV20-1 to TRBJ2-4, with D hard to call. Germline loops: CDR1 DFQATT, CDR2 SNEGSKA (reference sequence). The germline V and J ends were trimmed by 4 bases and 0 bases, with 13 bases remaining between them. The CDR3 is made up of 15 amino acids. The CDR3 region has the DNA TGCAGTGCTACCATATCTACAGTAGCCAAAAACATTCAGTACTTC. This translates into CSATISTVAKNIQYF.

This clonotype was detected many times. The rearrangement links TRBV4-2 to TRBJ2-3; TRBD2 might be the D (6 bases). The ends were cut back, 3 bases at V and 5 bases at J, with 18 bases in the middle. CDR1 and CDR2 (germline): LGHNA, YNFKEQ. The CDR3 runs to 16 residues. The CDR3 protein is CASSHAGRSVGDTQYF. For the CDR3, the DNA is TGTGCCAGCAGCCACGCGGGACGTTCTGTGGGAGATACGCAGTATTTT.

In its sample, this clonotype was seen a few times. The chain has TRBV12-3 or TRBV12-4 and TRBJ2-7; no clear D. Trimming took off 4 bases at V and 0 bases at J, with 7 bases between the two ends. CDR3 size: 13 residues. CDR3 residues: CASSSRFSYEQYF. The CDR3 bases are TGTGCCAGCAGTTCAAGGTTCTCCTACGAGCAGTACTTC.

This clonotype was counted many times. This CDR3 reads CASSPAAKGYEQYF. CDR3 bases: TGTGCCAGCAGCCCGGCAGCCAAAGGTTACGAGCAGTACTTC. This chain uses TRBV13 with TRBJ2-7, with D unclear. Trimming stripped 5 bases from V and 4 bases from J, with 15 bases between. This CDR3 comprises 14 residues. Looked up from germline, CDR1 is PRHDT and CDR2 is FYEKMQ (reference sequence).

CDR3 loop: CASSLARPLGANYGYTF. CDR3 sequence (DNA): TGTGCCAGCAGCTTAGCTCGGCCCCTGGGAGCGAACTATGGCTACACCTTC. The V call is TRBV7-8, the J call TRBJ1-2; no definite D call. The CDR3 runs 17 residues. Deletions cut 0 bases from V and 2 bases from J, with 16 bases between. Germline V gives CDR1 SGHVS, CDR2 FQNEAQ.

The chain combines TRBV6-5 with TRBJ2-2; 10 bases match TRBD2. This CDR3 spans 15 amino acids. CDR1 is MNHEY and CDR2 is SVGAGI in the germline V gene. Trimming took 2 bases from V and 6 from J; bases not matched to a gene: 3. This CDR3 reads CASSYASGRSGELFF. The CDR3 DNA is TGTGCCAGCAGTTACGCTAGCGGGAGATCCGGGGAGCTGTTTTTT.

There are many counts of this clonotype. The chain is built from TRBV3-1 and TRBJ1-5; 8 nucleotides line up with TRBD1. Trimming removed 3 bases from V and 5 bases from J; junction bases left unmatched: 6. The length of the CDR3 is 15 residues. The germline CDR1 and CDR2 sequences are LGHDT and YNNKEL (reference sequence). CDR3 in DNA: TGTGCCAGCAGCCAGGCTAACAGGGGGGATCAGCCCCAGCATTTT. This codes for CASSQANRGDQPQHF.

The sample holds a few counts of this clonotype. The V gene is TRBV3-1, the J gene TRBJ2-5; D gene unclear. V shed 3 bases and J shed 6 bases, with 8 bases lying between them. Germline CDR1 and CDR2: LGHDT and YNNKEL (reference sequence). This CDR3 comprises 12 residues. Here the CDR3 DNA reads TGTGCCAGCAGCCAGTCTATGCAGACCCAGTACTTC. Encoded protein: CASSQSMQTQYF.

This clonotype showed up just a few times. The chain is built from TRBV7-9 and TRBJ2-2; D gene unclear. Germline V gene data show CDR1 as SEHNR and CDR2 as FQNEAQ (reference sequence). Trimming cost V 2 bases and J 0 bases, with 4 bases left between them. The CDR3 is 14 amino acids. CDR3 region: CASSLTSNTGELFF. CDR3 DNA sequence: TGTGCCAGCAGCTTAACATCGAACACCGGGGAGCTGTTTTTT.

A few counts support this clonotype. The V call is TRBV2, the J call TRBJ2-1, with TRBD1 matching over 10 bases. Germline V lookup: CDR1 SNHLY, CDR2 FYNNEI. After removal of 10 bases from V and 4 bases from J, the junction contained 4 bases not matched to a gene. The CDR3 has 13 amino acids. The CDR3 DNA is TGTGCCATCCCGGGACAGGGGTACAATGAGCAGTTCTTC. It encodes CAIPGQGYNEQFF.

In this sample, this clonotype turned up a few times. V gene TRBV28 combines with J gene TRBJ1-2; D unresolved. CDR3 size: 13 residues. Trimming removed 10 bases from V and 8 bases from J, with 20 bases in between. CDR1 and CDR2 from the germline V gene are MDHEN and SYDVKM. The CDR3 loop reads CATLPLRTRGYTF. DNA of the CDR3: TGTGCCACCTTACCCCTCAGAACTCGGGGCTACACCTTC.

This clonotype was recorded many times. The J gene is TRBJ2-2, the V gene TRBV9, with D unresolved. The CDR3 loop spans 12 amino acids. CDR1 and CDR2 (germline): SGDLS, YYNGEE. V was pared by 1 base and J by 7 bases, with 5 bases between. CDR3 sequence: CASSVKGGELFF. CDR3 DNA: TGTGCCAGCAGCGTAAAGGGCGGGGAGCTGTTTTTT.

J is TRBJ1-1 and V is TRBV21-1; the D call of TRBD1 is as the table states it, not checked on the DNA. TRBV21-1 is a pseudogene locus. CDR3 size: 12 residues. This CDR3 is CASSDTRTEAFF. The CDR3 DNA is TGTGCCAGCAGTGACACCCGGACAGAAGCTTTCTTT.

The chain is built from TRBV5-6 and TRBJ1-2, with TRBD1 identical over 10 bases. The CDR3 consists of 14 residues. Germline CDR1 and CDR2: SGHDT and YYEEEE. V dropped 4 bases and J dropped 6; count of bases not matched to a gene: 6. CDR3 residues: CASSPGGQGDGYTF. The CDR3 nucleotides are TGTGCCAGCAGCCCCGGCGGACAGGGGGATGGCTACACCTTC.

This clonotype was picked up a small number of times. This sequence joins TRBV10-3 and TRBJ2-7; 8 nucleotides line up with TRBD2. CDR3 length equals 13 residues. CDR1 ENHRY and CDR2 SYGVKD come from the germline V gene. Unmatched junction bases numbered 12, after V lost 10 bases and J lost 7 bases. CDR3 residues: CATLGGGPEEQYF. CDR3 DNA sequence: TGTGCCACCCTCGGGGGGGGGCCAGAGGAGCAGTACTTC.

This clonotype was observed at least ten times. The chain uses TRBV6-7 and TRBJ1-3; TRBD1 might be the D (5 bases). TRBV6-7 counts as an open reading frame of uncertain function. This CDR3 region has 16 residues. Trimming pared 6 bases from V and 3 bases from J, leaving 18 bases between. As DNA, the CDR3 is TGTGCCAGCAGCGCACCACAGGAGGGGTTTGGAAACACCATATATTTT. Protein product: CASSAPQEGFGNTIYF.

This sequence joins TRBV7-2 and TRBJ2-5; the D is unclear. CDR3 size: 12 residues. In germline, CDR1 is SGHTA, CDR2 FQGNSA. Trimming pared 4 bases from V and 5 bases from J, leaving 8 bases between. In DNA form, the CDR3 reads TGTGCCAGCAGCTCCACCACGGAGACCCAGTACTTC. This gives the protein CASSSTTETQYF.

This chain connects TRBV10-1 to TRBJ1-1; a weak D match, TRBD1 (5 bases). This CDR3 contains 12 residues. CDR1 is WNHNN and CDR2 is SYGVQD in the germline V gene (reference sequence). V was trimmed by 2 bases and J by 11 bases, leaving 12 bases between them. Here the CDR3 reads CASSEGVRGAFF. Written as DNA, the CDR3 is TGCGCCAGCAGTGAGGGGGTTCGGGGCGCTTTCTTT.

The chain has TRBV28 and TRBJ1-1, with a weak D call TRBD1 (5 bases). The CDR3 loop spans 14 amino acids. The germline V and J ends were trimmed by 7 bases and 6 bases, with 18 bases remaining between them. The germline V gene encodes CDR1 MDHEN and CDR2 SYDVKM. The CDR3 coding sequence is TGTGCCAGCAATCCGCTTTTAGGGGTCCCTGAAGCTTTCTTT. Protein: CASNPLLGVPEAFF.

Only a few counts were recorded for this clonotype. V and J are TRBV4-3 and TRBJ1-3; D is perhaps TRBD1 (5 bases). Per germline, CDR1 LGHNA and CDR2 YSLEER. The germline V and J ends were trimmed by 7 bases and 4 bases, with 14 bases remaining between them. The CDR3 runs 14 residues. The CDR3 sequence is CASTPGQGGNTIYF. The CDR3 DNA reads TGCGCCAGCACCCCCGGCCAGGGAGGAAACACCATATATTTT.

This clonotype was counted many times. J is TRBJ2-1 and V is TRBV15, with 7 nucleotides matching TRBD2. Germline V lookup: CDR1 LNHNV, CDR2 YYDKDF (reference sequence). CDR3 length: 16 amino acids. The ends lost 2 bases at V and 5 bases at J; junction bases unmatched: 9. CDR3 in DNA: TGTGCCACCAGCAGAACCGGGAGGCTAGAGAACAATGAGCAGTTCTTC. It is translated as CATSRTGRLENNEQFF. The full variable domain, with the rest looked up from reference TRBV15 and TRBJ2-1, is DAMVIQNPRYQVTQFGKPVTLSCSQTLNHNVMYWYQQKSSQAPKLLFHYYDKDFNNEADTPDNFQSRRPNTSFCFLDIRSPGLGDTAMYLCATSRTGRLENNEQFFGPGTRLTVL.

This clonotype showed up many times. The chain uses TRBV11-2 and TRBJ2-3; D ambiguous. The CDR3 spans 13 residues. Germline-derived CDR1 and CDR2 are SGHAT and FQNNGV. The V gene lost 3 bases and the J gene lost 0 bases, with 4 bases spanning the gap. CDR3 DNA: TGTGCCAGCAGCTTTTGGAGCACAGATACGCAGTATTTT. Translating gives CASSFWSTDTQYF.

This chain connects TRBV28 to TRBJ2-7; possible D gene TRBD2, 6 bases. The CDR3 is 18 amino acids. Germline values: CDR1 MDHEN, CDR2 SYDVKM. Trimming cost V 7 bases and J 2 bases, with 27 bases left between them. The CDR3 nucleotides are TGTGCCAGCAAATCCGCAAGTGGTGGACGCGGGGTAACCTACGAGCAGTACTTC. Its protein product is CASKSASGGRGVTYEQYF.

This chain links TRBV24-1 with TRBJ2-5, with D possibly being TRBD2 (5 bases). The germline V gene has CDR1 KGHDR and CDR2 SFDVKD. The CDR3 covers 11 residues. V lost 5 bases, J lost 5 bases, and 5 bases lay in between. CDR3 amino acids: CATSGGETQYF. Here the CDR3 DNA reads TGTGCCACCAGTGGAGGGGAGACCCAGTACTTC.

The V gene is TRBV11-2, the J gene TRBJ2-1; D might be TRBD2 (6 bases). Trimming cost V 3 bases and J 7 bases, with 19 bases left between them. The CDR3 consists of 16 residues. Germline CDR1 and CDR2: SGHAT and FQNNGV. CDR3 protein: CASSFPLAKGGNEQFF. CDR3 nucleotides: TGTGCCAGCAGCTTTCCCCTAGCGAAGGGTGGTAATGAGCAGTTCTTC.

This clonotype was seen repeatedly, ten times or more. The chain employs TRBV20-1 and TRBJ2-5, with 8 bases fitting TRBD2. Trimming took 7 bases from V and 4 from J; bases not matched to a gene: 11. The CDR3 covers 14 residues. Germline V CDR1 and CDR2: DFQATT, SNEGSKA (reference sequence). This CDR3 is CSVTSGGRGETQYF. The CDR3, as DNA: TGCAGTGTAACAAGCGGGGGCCGGGGAGAGACCCAGTACTTC.